The 21 T cell receptor beta chains reported below all come from one sample, sequenced in a study of CD8+ T cells in alopecia areata. Extracted RNA was reverse transcribed into cDNA, the sequencing template. Only in-frame clones appear in the TCRdb table, and some are missing; sequencing was by immunoSEQ multiplex PCR. The data hold approximately 160,000 clones, with around three fifths observed a single time. Treatment denoted: oral pan-JAK inhibitor, 5-10 mg twice daily. The sample was CD4+ T cells sorted from blood, taken at week 24, from a patient treated with tofacitinib. Source of these receptors: a human donor with alopecia areata.

This clone was counted once. V and J are TRBV11-2 and TRBJ1-1; D is uncertain. CDR1 and CDR2 (germline): SGHAT, FQNNGV. The CDR3 runs 14 residues. V lost 2 bases and J 1 base, leaving 8 bases between the germline ends. CDR3 sequence: CASSLQTKNTEAFF. The CDR3 coding sequence is TGTGCCAGCAGCTTACAAACTAAGAACACTGAAGCTTTCTTT.

DNA for the CDR3: TGTGCCAGCAGCTTAGGGGCCCAGAAGTCTTTCTTT. It is translated as CASSLGAQKSFF. The chain links TRBV7-9 to TRBJ1-1; D unresolved. V was pared by 1 base and J by 12 bases, with 12 bases between. Germline V CDR1 and CDR2: SEHNR, FQNEAQ (reference sequence). The CDR3 totals 12 residues.

The V call is TRBV9, the J call TRBJ2-7; TRBD1 matches 10 bases. CDR1 and CDR2 (germline): SGDLS, YYNGEE. Trimming removed 0 bases from V and 6 bases from J; junction bases left unmatched: 3. The CDR3 is 14 amino acids. The CDR3 bases are TGTGCCAGCAGCGTAGGCGGGACAGGGGTCGAGCAGTACTTC. As protein: CASSVGGTGVEQYF. The complete variable domain, with remaining parts taken from reference TRBV9 and TRBJ2-7, reads DSGVTQTPKHLITATGQRVTLRCSPRSGDLSVYWYQQSLDQGLQFLIQYYNGEERAKGNILERFSAQQFPDLHSELNLSSLELGDSALYFCASSVGGTGVEQYFGPGTRLTVT.

This clone showed up just a few times. V and J are TRBV6-1 and TRBJ2-5; D call uncertain. Germline V gives CDR1 MNHNS, CDR2 SASEGT. The ends were cut back, 7 bases at V and 1 base at J, with 10 bases in the middle. The CDR3 is 13 amino acids. The CDR3: CASKRTAQETQYF. For the CDR3, the DNA is TGTGCCAGCAAGAGAACAGCCCAAGAGACCCAGTACTTC.

The chain combines TRBV2 with TRBJ1-3; D may be TRBD1 (5 bases). V was shortened by 6 bases and J by 2 bases, with 17 bases between the two germline ends. CDR1 is SNHLY, CDR2 FYNNEI, per germline. This CDR3 is 16 amino acids long. The CDR3, as DNA: TGTGCCAGCAGCCCAACCGGGGCCAGCCCTGGAAACACCATATATTTT. Its protein is CASSPTGASPGNTIYF. Full variable domain (missing parts from reference TRBV2 and TRBJ1-3): EPEVTQTPSHQVTQMGQEVILRCVPISNHLYFYWYRQILGQKVEFLVSFYNNEISEKSEIFDDQFSVERPDGSNFTLKIRSTKLEDSAMYFCASSPTGASPGNTIYFGEGSWLTVV.

This clone was detected only a few times. This rearrangement joins TRBV6-5 to TRBJ1-6, with D unclear. The CDR3 has 14 residues. Germline CDR1 MNHEY, CDR2 SVGAGI. V was pared by 5 bases and J by 10 bases, with 15 bases between. CDR3: CASSAEATGSPLHF. The CDR3 region has the DNA TGTGCCAGCAGTGCGGAGGCTACTGGCTCACCCCTCCACTTT.

This chain connects TRBV6-5 to TRBJ1-1; D possibly corresponds to TRBD1 (5 bases). The length of the CDR3 is 13 residues. The germline V gene has CDR1 MNHEY and CDR2 SVGAGI. The germline V and J ends were trimmed by 7 bases and 1 base, with 10 bases remaining between them. CDR3 sequence (DNA): TGTGCCAGCATGGGGCAGGCGAACACTGAAGCTTTCTTT. It specifies CASMGQANTEAFF.

The CDR3: CASSKTPFNSPLHF. CDR3 DNA sequence: TGTGCCAGCAGTAAGACACCGTTCAATTCACCCCTCCACTTT. The gene calls are TRBV6-1 and TRBJ1-6; D not certain. CDR1 is MNHNS and CDR2 is SASEGT in the germline V gene. The CDR3 is 14 amino acids. V was trimmed by 5 bases and J by 7 bases, leaving 12 bases between them.

Comments on this clone: Distinct nucleotide sequences in the sample also encode this CDR3. CDR3 DNA: TGTGCCAGCAGTCCCGAAGGGGGCGGCTATGGCTACACCTTC. It encodes CASSPEGGGYGYTF. The genes are TRBV6-5 and TRBJ1-2; 7 positions agree with TRBD1. With V trimmed by 5 bases and J by 4 bases, 7 bases remained unmatched. Looked up from germline, CDR1 is MNHEY and CDR2 is SVGAGI. The CDR3 is 14 residues long.

This clone was seen more than once but under ten times. The V and J genes are TRBV18 and TRBJ1-1; no clear D gene. This CDR3 region has 13 residues. CDR1 and CDR2 (germline): KGHSH, LQKENI. The V end was cut by 5 bases, the J end by 5 bases, with 12 bases between. The chain's CDR3 is CASSESGRTEAFF. The CDR3 nucleotides read TGTGCCAGCTCAGAGTCGGGGAGGACTGAAGCTTTCTTT.

This chain links TRBV7-8 with TRBJ2-1, with a possible D match to TRBD2 (6 bases). Germline lookup yields CDR1 SGHVS and CDR2 FQNEAQ. Trimming cost V 0 bases and J 4 bases, with 7 bases left between them. The CDR3 consists of 14 residues. Here the CDR3 reads CASSLAGSYNEQFF. As DNA, the CDR3 is TGTGCCAGCAGCTTAGCCGGGAGTTACAATGAGCAGTTCTTC.

The chain carries TRBV27 and TRBJ2-7; possibly TRBD1 or TRBD2 for D (5 bases each). CDR1 and CDR2 (germline): MNHEY, SMNVEV (reference sequence). The CDR3 contains 13 residues. The V end lost 6 bases, the J end lost 6 bases, and 15 bases lay between the germline ends. CDR3 DNA: TGTGCCAGCAGCCTTTGGGGGTCCGGCGAGCAGTACTTC. Its translation is CASSLWGSGEQYF.

The J gene is TRBJ1-2, the V gene TRBV29-1; D perhaps matches TRBD1 (6 bases). Germline assignment: CDR1 SQVTM and CDR2 ANQGSEA. This CDR3 spans 12 amino acids. The germline V and J ends were trimmed by 7 bases and 9 bases, with 18 bases remaining between them. Here the CDR3 reads CSAQDRTSSYTF. As DNA, the CDR3 is TGCAGCGCCCAGGACAGAACATCAAGCTACACCTTC.

This clone showed up just a few times. The CDR3 nucleotides are TGTGCCAGCAGCCAAGAGGCTAGCGGGGGGGCCCACGAGCAGTACTTC. Translated: CASSQEASGGAHEQYF. The V gene is TRBV4-2, the J gene TRBJ2-7; the match to TRBD2 covers 12 bases. The CDR3 loop spans 16 amino acids. Germline CDR1 reads LGHNA; CDR2 reads YNFKEQ. V gave up 0 bases and J gave up 5 bases; unmatched junction bases: 5.

The chain carries TRBV30 and TRBJ2-2, with 12 bases fitting TRBD1. This CDR3 is 16 amino acids long. Germline CDR1 reads GTSNPN; CDR2 reads SVGIG (reference sequence). With V trimmed by 5 bases and J by 0 bases, 4 bases remained unmatched. CDR3 amino acids: CAWPGTGGSNTGELFF. CDR3 nucleotides: TGTGCCTGGCCCGGGACAGGGGGCTCGAACACCGGGGAGCTGTTTTTT.

The gene calls are TRBV6-1 and TRBJ2-2, with 8 bases fitting TRBD1. CDR1 and CDR2 (germline): MNHNS, SASEGT. The CDR3 totals 14 residues. Losses at the gene ends were 6 bases for V and 5 bases for J; bases not matched to a gene: 5. CDR3 sequence: CASRDRVSTGELFF. The CDR3 nucleotides read TGTGCCAGCAGGGACAGGGTTTCAACCGGGGAGCTGTTTTTT.

The chain employs TRBV9 and TRBJ1-2; a weak D match, TRBD1 (5 bases). The ends were cut back, 0 bases at V and 6 bases at J, with 9 bases in the middle. The germline V gene encodes CDR1 SGDLS and CDR2 YYNGEE. CDR3 length equals 13 residues. In nucleotides, the CDR3 is TGTGCCAGCAGCGTAGTGCAGGGTCATGGCTACACCTTC. This encodes CASSVVQGHGYTF.

The chain recombines TRBV29-1 with TRBJ1-4; D gene uncertain. Germline CDR1 is SQVTM and CDR2 is ANQGSEA. The CDR3 loop spans 11 amino acids. V was trimmed by 6 bases and J by 5 bases, leaving 7 bases between them. The CDR3 DNA follows: TGCAGCGTCGTGGGGAATGAAAAACTGTTTTTT. This encodes CSVVGNEKLFF.

V usage is TRBV15 and J usage is TRBJ1-4; D ambiguous. CDR1 is LNHNV and CDR2 is YYDKDF in the germline V gene (reference sequence). Trimming stripped 0 bases from V and 3 bases from J, with 8 bases between. This CDR3 has 15 residues. CDR3 amino acids: CATSRERGSNEKLFF. The CDR3, as DNA: TGTGCCACCAGCAGAGAACGGGGATCTAATGAAAAACTGTTTTTT.

The chain links TRBV7-8 to TRBJ1-2; D not certain. The V end was cut by 5 bases, the J end by 0 bases, with 10 bases between. Germline V gene data show CDR1 as SGHVS and CDR2 as FQNEAQ. This CDR3 region has 14 residues. The chain's CDR3 is CASSRPQANYGYTF. The CDR3 nucleotides are TGTGCCAGCAGCCGTCCCCAAGCTAACTATGGCTACACCTTC. Variable domain in full (rest from reference TRBV7-8 and TRBJ1-2): GAGVSQSPRYKVAKRGQDVALRCDPISGHVSLFWYQQALGQGPEFLTYFQNEAQLDKSGLPSDRFFAERPEGSVSTLKIQRTQQEDSAVYLCASSRPQANYGYTFGSGTRLTVV.

The CDR3 DNA sequence: TGTGCCTGCCAAGGGGTTTTCGACAATGAGCAGTTCTTC. This codes for CACQGVFDNEQFF. The V and J genes are TRBV30 and TRBJ2-1, with a weak D call TRBD1 (5 bases). The V gene lost 6 bases and the J gene lost 5 bases, with 14 bases spanning the gap. Per germline, CDR1 GTSNPN and CDR2 SVGIG (reference sequence). The CDR3 is 13 residues long.